This T cell receptor (beta chain) emerged from a study of memory CD4+ T cells and cytomegalovirus serostatus. In the study overall: Of the healthy Belgian adults, fewer than 10 were CMV seropositive and 20 to 30 seronegative.

Single viable CD3+CD4+CD8-CD45RO+ cells were sorted as the memory CD4+ T cells. Positive selection with CD4 microbeads enriched total CD4+ T cells. Study-level points and caveats: The CMV-associated TCR signature appears largely within the CD4+ memory repertoire.

Points on this clone: What it binds is not known.

Sequenced by immunoSEQ multiplex PCR; TCRdb stores in-frame clones only, minus some. The table lists some 95,000 clones, around 80% of them singletons. This sequence originates from an adult in good health and CMV-seropositive. The sequencing input was memory CD4+ T cells from blood.

The CDR3 region is CASSLETGGILGETQYF. CDR3 coding DNA: TGTGCCAGCAGCTTGGAGACAGGGGGCATCTTGGGAGAGACCCAGTACTTC. The chain uses TRBV7-2 and TRBJ2-5; 10 nucleotides agree with TRBD1. Trimming at V came to 3 bases and at J to 4 bases, leaving 11 bases not matched to a gene. CDR3 length: 17 residues. Germline V gene data show CDR1 as SGHTA and CDR2 as FQGNSA.